The 16 T cell receptor beta chains below were found in one sample sequenced in a study of blood T cell repertoires in COVID-19. Profiled with immunoSEQ multiplex PCR; TCRdb holds only in-frame clones, not every one. The data contain around 470,000 clones, roughly 91% of them singletons. The specimen sequenced was PBMCs or T cells enriched from blood (not recorded which). The receptors originated from a man between 18 and 29 years old who had recovered from COVID-19.

This clone has only one observation. The genes are TRBV2 and TRBJ2-1; the D is unclear. Germline values: CDR1 SNHLY, CDR2 FYNNEI. The V gene lost 7 bases and the J gene lost 1 base, with 8 bases spanning the gap. This CDR3 region has 13 residues. CDR3 protein: CASTRESYNEQFF. The CDR3, as DNA: TGTGCCAGCACTAGAGAATCCTACAATGAGCAGTTCTTC.

This clone occurred once. The V gene is TRBV2, the J gene TRBJ2-5, with D possibly TRBD1 on 6 matching bases. Germline V gene sequence: CDR1 SNHLY, CDR2 FYNNEI. The CDR3 runs to 15 residues. The V gene lost 4 bases and the J gene lost 2 bases, with 14 bases spanning the gap. The CDR3 sequence is CASSGGLATQETQYF. CDR3 sequence (DNA): TGTGCCAGCAGTGGGGGGCTAGCCACTCAAGAGACCCAGTACTTC.

This chain joins TRBV4-1 and TRBJ2-2; 8 nucleotides line up with TRBD2. This CDR3 has 16 residues. From germline, CDR1 is MGHRA and CDR2 YSYEKL. Losses at the gene ends were 4 bases for V and 0 bases for J; bases not matched to a gene: 4. For the CDR3, the DNA is TGCGCCAGCAGCCTGCTGGGACTAGCGAACACCGGGGAGCTGTTTTTT. It codes for CASSLLGLANTGELFF.

The rearrangement links TRBV11-3 to TRBJ1-1, with 7 nucleotides matching TRBD1. After removal of 2 bases from V and 4 bases from J, the junction contained 7 bases not matched to a gene. Germline CDR1 SGHNT, CDR2 YENEEA. This CDR3 has 15 amino acids. CDR3 amino acids: CASSLRAGGGTEAFF. In DNA, the CDR3 is TGTGCCAGCAGCTTAAGGGCAGGGGGAGGCACTGAAGCTTTCTTT.

This chain joins TRBV3-1 (or the pseudogene TRBV3-2) and TRBJ2-3; 11 bases are shared with TRBD2. The germline V gene encodes CDR1 LGHDT and CDR2 YNNKEL (reference sequence). With 4 bases clipped from V and 0 bases from J, the junction kept 3 bases outside the gene matches. The CDR3 runs 16 residues. DNA of the CDR3: TGTGCCAGCAGCCTCCTAGCGGGAGGTAGCACAGATACGCAGTATTTT. Amino acids: CASSLLAGGSTDTQYF.

This chain joins TRBV28 and TRBJ2-7; no firm D call. This CDR3 region has 15 residues. The V end lost 6 bases, the J end lost 4 bases, and 19 bases lay between the germline ends. Germline CDR1 and CDR2: MDHEN and SYDVKM. The CDR3 DNA is TGTGCCAGCAGCCCCCCTGTGAGGATCCAATACGAGCAGTACTTC. Amino acids: CASSPPVRIQYEQYF. The whole variable domain, remainder taken from reference TRBV28 and TRBJ2-7, is DVKVTQSSRYLVKRTGEKVFLECVQDMDHENMFWYRQDPGLGLRLIYFSYDVKMKEKGDIPEGYSVSREKKERFSLILESASTNQTSMYLCASSPPVRIQYEQYFGPGTRLTVT.

The chain carries TRBV28 and TRBJ2-7, with 7 bases identical to TRBD2. V lost 6 bases and J lost 0; bases outside the gene matches: 8. Germline CDR1 reads MDHEN; CDR2 reads SYDVKM. This CDR3 is 15 amino acids long. CDR3 in amino acids: CASRDGAGFSYEQYF. For the CDR3, the DNA is TGTGCCAGCAGGGACGGAGCGGGATTCTCCTACGAGCAGTACTTC.

The V and J genes are TRBV7-9 and TRBJ2-3; the D is unclear. Per germline, CDR1 SEHNR and CDR2 FQNEAQ (reference sequence). The CDR3 contains 16 residues. V lost 5 bases and J 0 bases, leaving 15 bases between the germline ends. The CDR3 DNA reads as TGTGCCAGCAGCCTTAGTGTAGTTTTTAGCACAGATACGCAGTATTTT. This translates into CASSLSVVFSTDTQYF.

In this sample, this clone turned up once. V usage is TRBV2 and J usage is TRBJ1-3, with D unresolved. The length of the CDR3 is 13 residues. CDR1 is SNHLY, CDR2 FYNNEI, per germline. V was cut by 2 bases and J by 0 bases, with 2 bases left in between. CDR3 coding DNA: TGTGCCAGCAGTGAACTCTCTGGAAACACCATATATTTT. Its translation: CASSELSGNTIYF.

The J gene is TRBJ1-6, the V gene TRBV5-1; a possible D gene is TRBD1 (5 bases). V gave up 4 bases and J gave up 7 bases, with 6 bases separating them. Germline V lookup: CDR1 SGHRS, CDR2 YFSETQ. The CDR3 is 12 amino acids. The DNA for the CDR3 is TGCGCCAGCAGCCAGGGAAATTCACCCCTCCACTTT. As protein: CASSQGNSPLHF.

V is TRBV10-2 and J is TRBJ1-1; D perhaps matches TRBD1 (6 bases). V was trimmed by 6 bases and J by 1 base, leaving 9 bases between them. This CDR3 is 13 amino acids long. Germline V CDR1 and CDR2: WSHSY, SAAADI. Here the CDR3 DNA reads TGCGCCAGCAGCGGACAGCAGAACACTGAAGCTTTCTTT. Its translation: CASSGQQNTEAFF.

V is TRBV7-9 and J is TRBJ1-2; maybe TRBD1 (5 bases). CDR1 SEHNR and CDR2 FQNEAQ come from the germline V gene (reference sequence). The V end was cut by 2 bases, the J end by 0 bases, with 7 bases between. This CDR3 is 14 amino acids long. The DNA of the CDR3 is TGTGCCAGCAGCTTATCAGGGACTAACTATGGCTACACCTTC. It codes for CASSLSGTNYGYTF.

The rearrangement joins TRBV5-4 to TRBJ2-5; 7 nucleotides line up with TRBD1. From germline, CDR1 is SGHNT and CDR2 YYREEE (reference sequence). With V trimmed by 2 bases and J by 5 bases, 9 bases remained unmatched. This CDR3 region has 15 residues. The CDR3 DNA follows: TGTGCCAGCAGCTTTCGACAGGGAATTGGGGAGACCCAGTACTTC. This encodes CASSFRQGIGETQYF.

This chain uses TRBV11-2 with TRBJ1-6, with 9 bases aligning to TRBD1. The V gene's germline CDR1 is SGHAT and CDR2 FQNNGV. The length of the CDR3 is 14 residues. Trimming took 5 bases from V and 7 from J; bases not matched to a gene: 3. CDR3 region: CASSLGQGNSPLHF. CDR3 bases: TGTGCCAGCAGCCTCGGACAGGGGAATTCACCCCTCCACTTT.

The rearrangement links TRBV27 to TRBJ2-2, with TRBD2 matching over 7 bases. The CDR3 is 15 amino acids. V lost 5 bases to trimming and J lost 5 bases; unmatched junction nucleotides: 8. Germline V lookup: CDR1 MNHEY, CDR2 SMNVEV (reference sequence). The CDR3 nucleotides are TGTGCCAGCAGTCCGGTGACTAGCCCAACCGGGGAGCTGTTTTTT. Amino acids: CASSPVTSPTGELFF.

The CDR3: CASSWGPTDEQYF. CDR3 DNA: TGCGCCAGCAGCTGGGGCCCGACGGACGAGCAGTACTTC. The chain employs TRBV5-1 and TRBJ2-7, with D possibly being TRBD1 (5 bases). CDR3 size: 13 residues. CDR1 SGHRS and CDR2 YFSETQ come from the germline V gene. Trimming removed 3 bases at V and 5 bases at J, with 12 bases between.